The rows below give T cell receptor beta chains drawn from one sample of a study of OX40 agonist ivuxolimab in advanced cancers. Measured with immunoSEQ multiplex PCR; TCRdb has only the in-frame clones, and not every one. The sample has 45,000 to 65,000 clones; about 88% are singletons. The specimen was CD4+ or CD8+ T cells sorted from blood, collected in a trial of the OX40 agonist ivuxolimab. The origin of the receptors is an adult with an advanced solid tumor such as melanoma, head and neck, liver or kidney cancer. Both conserved end residues are part of each CDR3. D genes are given only for firm matches. Size is stated for part of the rows, as once, few or many counts, or as a class when the clone is expanded.

D gene: TRBD1; J gene: TRBJ2-2; V gene: TRBV2; clone size: once; CDR3 protein: CASTRTGGTGELFF; CDR3 DNA: TGTGCCAGCACTCGGACAGGGGGAACCGGGGAGCTGTTTTTT
D gene: NA; J gene: TRBJ2-7; V gene: TRBV27; clone size: once; CDR3 protein: CASSFTMSSYEQYF; CDR3 DNA: TGTGCCAGCAGTTTCACCATGAGCTCCTACGAGCAGTACTTC
D gene: NA; J gene: TRBJ1-1; V gene: TRBV19; clone size: NA; CDR3 protein: CARNNRETEAFF; CDR3 DNA: TGTGCCAGGAATAACAGGGAAACCGAAGCTTTCTTT
D gene: TRBD2; J gene: TRBJ2-1; V gene: TRBV19; clone size: NA; CDR3 protein: CASTKSGGPYNEQFF; CDR3 DNA: TGTGCCAGTACCAAAAGCGGGGGCCCCTACAATGAGCAGTTCTTC
D gene: NA; J gene: TRBJ1-1; V gene: TRBV6-4; clone size: NA; CDR3 protein: CASSEMANTEAFF; CDR3 DNA: TGTGCCAGCAGTGAAATGGCTAACACTGAAGCTTTCTTT
D gene: TRBD2; J gene: TRBJ2-5; V gene: TRBV5-6; clone size: NA; CDR3 protein: CASSPGGAQETQYF; CDR3 DNA: TGTGCCAGCAGCCCGGGGGGGGCCCAAGAGACCCAGTACTTC
D gene: NA; J gene: TRBJ1-2; V gene: TRBV5-1; clone size: few; CDR3 protein: CASSGRTATNYGYTF; CDR3 DNA: TGCGCCAGCAGCGGCCGGACAGCTACTAACTATGGCTACACCTTC
D gene: NA; J gene: TRBJ2-7; V gene: TRBV6-5; clone size: NA; CDR3 protein: CASSYSTSGGQYF; CDR3 DNA: TGTGCCAGCAGTTACTCGACTTCGGGTGGGCAGTACTTC
D gene: NA; J gene: TRBJ1-1; V gene: TRBV5-1; clone size: NA; CDR3 protein: CASSFMAGEAFF; CDR3 DNA: TGCGCCAGCAGCTTCATGGCGGGGGAAGCTTTCTTT
D gene: NA; J gene: TRBJ2-7; V gene: TRBV2; clone size: NA; CDR3 protein: CASSLRPFYEQYF; CDR3 DNA: TGTGCCAGCTCCCTCAGGCCTTTCTACGAGCAGTACTTC
D gene: NA; J gene: TRBJ2-7; V gene: TRBV7-2; clone size: NA; CDR3 protein: CASSLGSSPSYEQYF; CDR3 DNA: TGTGCCAGCAGCTTAGGGAGTAGTCCTTCCTACGAGCAGTACTTC
D gene: NA; J gene: TRBJ2-7; V gene: TRBV6-5; clone size: NA; CDR3 protein: CASSYSISGTYEQYF; CDR3 DNA: TGTGCCAGCAGTTACTCGATCAGCGGTACCTACGAGCAGTACTTC
D gene: TRBD1; J gene: TRBJ1-1; V gene: TRBV9; clone size: NA; CDR3 protein: CASSPRTGPGAEAFF; CDR3 DNA: TGTGCCAGCAGCCCGAGGACAGGCCCAGGGGCTGAAGCTTTCTTT
D gene: NA; J gene: TRBJ2-7; V gene: TRBV30; clone size: NA; CDR3 protein: CAWSWTYEQYF; CDR3 DNA: TGTGCCTGGAGTTGGACCTACGAGCAGTACTTC
D gene: TRBD1; J gene: TRBJ2-7; V gene: TRBV18; clone size: NA; CDR3 protein: CASSLRIGQGAHEQYF; CDR3 DNA: TGTGCCAGCTCACTACGGATCGGACAGGGGGCCCACGAGCAGTACTTC
D gene: NA; J gene: TRBJ2-7; V gene: TRBV7-8; clone size: NA; CDR3 protein: CASSYRAYYEQYF; CDR3 DNA: TGTGCCAGCAGCTATCGGGCCTACTACGAGCAGTACTTC
D gene: NA; J gene: TRBJ1-6; V gene: TRBV7-9; clone size: NA; CDR3 protein: CASRSTDGTPLHF; CDR3 DNA: TGTGCCAGCAGATCCACTGACGGGACGCCCCTCCACTTT
D gene: NA; J gene: TRBJ1-6; V gene: TRBV27; clone size: NA; CDR3 protein: CATSLETRNSPLHF; CDR3 DNA: TGTGCCACCAGTTTGGAGACACGTAATTCACCCCTCCACTTT
D gene: NA; J gene: TRBJ1-5; V gene: TRBV21-1; clone size: NA; CDR3 protein: CASSPRCPYSNQPQHF; CDR3 DNA: TGTGCCAGCAGCCCACGCTGCCCTTATAGCAATCAGCCCCAGCATTTT
D gene: NA; J gene: TRBJ2-5; V gene: TRBV18; clone size: NA; CDR3 protein: CASSPLGGQQETQYF; CDR3 DNA: TGTGCCAGCTCCCCTCTCGGGGGACAACAAGAGACCCAGTACTTC
D gene: NA; J gene: TRBJ1-6; V gene: TRBV7-2; clone size: NA; CDR3 protein: CASSLGPYNSPLHF; CDR3 DNA: TGTGCCAGCAGCTTAGGTCCTTATAATTCACCCCTCCACTTT
D gene: NA; J gene: TRBJ2-5; V gene: TRBV2; clone size: NA; CDR3 protein: CASSGGLQETQYF; CDR3 DNA: TGTGCCAGCAGTGGGGGGCTCCAAGAGACCCAGTACTTC
D gene: NA; J gene: TRBJ2-7; V gene: TRBV2; clone size: NA; CDR3 protein: CASMLGQVYEQYF; CDR3 DNA: TGTGCCAGCATGCTTGGGCAGGTCTACGAGCAGTACTTC
D gene: TRBD1; J gene: TRBJ2-7; V gene: TRBV29-1; clone size: NA; CDR3 protein: CSVATGTGREGQYF; CDR3 DNA: TGCAGCGTAGCTACCGGGACAGGGAGGGAGGGGCAGTACTTC
D gene: NA; J gene: TRBJ2-2; V gene: TRBV11-2; clone size: NA; CDR3 protein: CASSSTGTVGELFF; CDR3 DNA: TGTGCCAGCAGCTCTACAGGGACCGTCGGGGAGCTGTTTTTT
D gene: NA; J gene: TRBJ1-1; V gene: TRBV30; clone size: NA; CDR3 protein: CAWSVIGRRSVTEAFF; CDR3 DNA: TGTGCCTGGAGTGTAATAGGTCGAAGGTCGGTCACTGAAGCTTTCTTT
D gene: NA; J gene: TRBJ2-3; V gene: TRBV25-1; clone size: NA; CDR3 protein: CASSAAHYTDTQYF; CDR3 DNA: TGTGCCAGCAGTGCGGCCCACTACACAGATACGCAGTATTTT
D gene: NA; J gene: TRBJ1-4; V gene: TRBV7-9; clone size: NA; CDR3 protein: CASSLDGNREKLFF; CDR3 DNA: TGTGCCAGCAGCTTAGACGGGAACAGAGAAAAACTGTTTTTT
D gene: NA; J gene: TRBJ2-5; V gene: TRBV7-8; clone size: NA; CDR3 protein: CASSSWDRAQETQYF; CDR3 DNA: TGTGCCAGCAGCTCATGGGACCGGGCCCAAGAGACCCAGTACTTC